The rows below give T cell receptor beta chains drawn from one sample of a study of blood T cell repertoires in COVID-19. TCRdb's table, derived via immunoSEQ multiplex PCR, lists solely in-frame clones and lacks some. The sample contains 220,000 or so clones, roughly 89% of which appear only once. Material: PBMCs or T cells enriched from blood (not recorded which). The receptor set was obtained from a man in his thirties or forties who had been exposed to COVID-19. CDR3s include the opening cysteine and the closing phenylalanine or tryptophan. D genes are given only for firm matches. The size entry is marked missing in some rows and otherwise reads once, few, many or a size class.

CDR3 DNA: TGTGCCAGCAGCCAAGGGTTCGGGGGGGGCGATACGCAGTATTTT
CDR3 protein: CASSQGFGGGDTQYF
V gene: TRBV3-1/TRBV3-2
D gene: TRBD2
clone size: NA
J gene: TRBJ2-3

CDR3 DNA: TGTGCCAGCAGCCAATCCGGCCGGGGGCGGGGGGGCACAGATACGCAGTATTTT
CDR3 protein: CASSQSGRGRGGTDTQYF
V gene: TRBV3-1/TRBV3-2
D gene: TRBD2
clone size: NA
J gene: TRBJ2-3

CDR3 DNA: TGTGCCAGTACAGCAGGCTATGGCTACACCTTC
CDR3 protein: CASTAGYGYTF
V gene: TRBV9
D gene: NA
clone size: NA
J gene: TRBJ1-2

CDR3 DNA: TGTGCCAGCAGCCAAGGGAGGAATTCACCCCTCCACTTT
CDR3 protein: CASSQGRNSPLHF
V gene: TRBV3-1/TRBV3-2
D gene: NA
clone size: NA
J gene: TRBJ1-6

CDR3 DNA: TGTGCCAGCTCACCGTCGGGGGGCAACACCGGGGAGCTGTTTTTT
CDR3 protein: CASSPSGGNTGELFF
V gene: TRBV18
D gene: NA
clone size: NA
J gene: TRBJ2-2

CDR3 DNA: TGTGCCAGCAGCTTGAGGGGGGGGAGCACAGATACGCAGTATTTT
CDR3 protein: CASSLRGGSTDTQYF
V gene: TRBV5-4
D gene: NA
clone size: NA
J gene: TRBJ2-3

CDR3 DNA: TGTGCCAGCAGCCAAGTCCAAACCGGGGAGCTGTTTTTT
CDR3 protein: CASSQVQTGELFF
V gene: TRBV3-1/TRBV3-2
D gene: NA
clone size: NA
J gene: TRBJ2-2

CDR3 DNA: TGTGCCAGCAGCACACGGAAGGGGTTAACCGGACAGTACTTC
CDR3 protein: CASSTRKGLTGQYF
V gene: TRBV21-1
D gene: NA
clone size: once
J gene: TRBJ2-7

CDR3 DNA: TGTGCCAGCAGCTTCGGAGGGAGAAGGGCTGAAGCTTTCTTT
CDR3 protein: CASSFGGRRAEAFF
V gene: TRBV11-2
D gene: NA
clone size: NA
J gene: TRBJ1-1

CDR3 DNA: TGTGCCAGCAGCAGACAGCGGGGGGAAAGCACCGGGGAGCTGTTTTTT
CDR3 protein: CASSRQRGESTGELFF
V gene: TRBV9
D gene: TRBD2
clone size: NA
J gene: TRBJ2-2

CDR3 DNA: TGTGCCAGCAACATGGACAGGGAAGAGACCCAGTACTTC
CDR3 protein: CASNMDREETQYF
V gene: TRBV9
D gene: TRBD1
clone size: NA
J gene: TRBJ2-5

CDR3 DNA: TGTGCCAGCAGTGAAGTTCGCAGAAACACTGAAGCTTTCTTT
CDR3 protein: CASSEVRRNTEAFF
V gene: TRBV2
D gene: NA
clone size: NA
J gene: TRBJ1-1

CDR3 DNA: TGTGCCAGCAGCTTGTTCGTGTACGAGCAGTACTTC
CDR3 protein: CASSLFVYEQYF
V gene: TRBV7-2
D gene: NA
clone size: NA
J gene: TRBJ2-7

CDR3 DNA: TGTGCCAGCAGCCTGGGACAGGCTAACTATGGCTACACCTTC
CDR3 protein: CASSLGQANYGYTF
V gene: TRBV6-2/TRBV6-3
D gene: TRBD1
clone size: NA
J gene: TRBJ1-2

CDR3 DNA: TGTGCCAGTAGTATAGACCCCCCCGGCCCGGTCGGGATTGGCTACACCTTC
CDR3 protein: CASSIDPPGPVGIGYTF
V gene: TRBV19
D gene: NA
clone size: NA
J gene: TRBJ1-2

CDR3 DNA: TGTGCCAGCAGCTTCATTTCCGGGTACGAGCAGTACTTC
CDR3 protein: CASSFISGYEQYF
V gene: TRBV11-1
D gene: NA
clone size: NA
J gene: TRBJ2-7

CDR3 DNA: TGTGCCAGCAGTGAAATCCTGGACAGGTCCCCTCGCGAGCAGTACTTC
CDR3 protein: CASSEILDRSPREQYF
V gene: TRBV25-1
D gene: TRBD1
clone size: NA
J gene: TRBJ2-7

CDR3 DNA: TGTGCCAGCAGCGTAGTAATGACCGGGGAGCTGTTTTTT
CDR3 protein: CASSVVMTGELFF
V gene: TRBV9
D gene: NA
clone size: NA
J gene: TRBJ2-2

CDR3 DNA: TGTGCCAGTAGTATAGTTGCGGGGAACACCGGGGAGCTGTTTTTT
CDR3 protein: CASSIVAGNTGELFF
V gene: TRBV19
D gene: NA
clone size: NA
J gene: TRBJ2-2

CDR3 DNA: TGTGCCAGCAGCGTAGTGGGGACAGGGAACAATGAGCAGTTCTTC
CDR3 protein: CASSVVGTGNNEQFF
V gene: TRBV9
D gene: TRBD1
clone size: NA
J gene: TRBJ2-1

CDR3 DNA: TGTGCCAGCAGCTTTGTAGGGGGCCGGACCGGGGAGCTGTTTTTT
CDR3 protein: CASSFVGGRTGELFF
V gene: TRBV5-4
D gene: TRBD1
clone size: NA
J gene: TRBJ2-2

CDR3 DNA: TGTGCCAGCAGTTTAGCGACAGGCCCCTTGAATGAGCAGTTCTTC
CDR3 protein: CASSLATGPLNEQFF
V gene: TRBV27
D gene: NA
clone size: NA
J gene: TRBJ2-1

CDR3 DNA: TGTGCCAGTCAAGCAAGCAGGGATAACGACGAGCAGTACTTC
CDR3 protein: CASQASRDNDEQYF
V gene: TRBV6-5
D gene: NA
clone size: NA
J gene: TRBJ2-7

CDR3 DNA: TGCGCCAGCAGACGTCCCGGGACAGATTACAATGAGCAGTTCTTC
CDR3 protein: CASRRPGTDYNEQFF
V gene: TRBV5-1
D gene: TRBD1
clone size: NA
J gene: TRBJ2-1